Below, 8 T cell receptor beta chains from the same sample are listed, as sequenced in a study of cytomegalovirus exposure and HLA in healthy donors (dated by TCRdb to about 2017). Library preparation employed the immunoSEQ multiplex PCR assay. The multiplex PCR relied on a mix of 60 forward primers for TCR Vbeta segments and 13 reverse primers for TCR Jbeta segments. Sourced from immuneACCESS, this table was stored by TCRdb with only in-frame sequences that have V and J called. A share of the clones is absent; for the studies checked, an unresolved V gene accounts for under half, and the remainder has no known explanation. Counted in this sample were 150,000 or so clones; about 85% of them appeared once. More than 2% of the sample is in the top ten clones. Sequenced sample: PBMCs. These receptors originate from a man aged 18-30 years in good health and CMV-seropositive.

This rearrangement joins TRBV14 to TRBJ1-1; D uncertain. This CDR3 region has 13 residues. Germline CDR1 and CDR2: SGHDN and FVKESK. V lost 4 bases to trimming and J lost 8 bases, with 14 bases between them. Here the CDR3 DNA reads TGTGCCAGCAGCCTAAGAGGCAGATCCGAAGCTTTCTTT. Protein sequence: CASSLRGRSEAFF.

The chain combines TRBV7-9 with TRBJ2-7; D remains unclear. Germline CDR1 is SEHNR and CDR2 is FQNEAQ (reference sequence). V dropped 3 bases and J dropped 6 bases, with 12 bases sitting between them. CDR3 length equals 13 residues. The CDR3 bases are TGTGCCAGCAGCTTGGTGACACCATGCGAGCAGTACTTC. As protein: CASSLVTPCEQYF. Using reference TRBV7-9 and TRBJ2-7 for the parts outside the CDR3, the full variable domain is DTGVSQNPRHKITKRGQNVTFRCDPISEHNRLYWYRQTLGQGPEFLTYFQNEAQLEKSRLLSDRFSAERPKGSFSTLEIQRTEQGDSAMYLCASSLVTPCEQYFGPGTRLTVT.

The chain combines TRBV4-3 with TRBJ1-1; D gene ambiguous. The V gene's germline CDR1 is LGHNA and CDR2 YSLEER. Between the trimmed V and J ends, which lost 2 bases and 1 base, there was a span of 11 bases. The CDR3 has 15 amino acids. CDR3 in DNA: TGCGCCAGCAGCCAAATGGCGGCCGGGAACACTGAAGCTTTCTTT. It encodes CASSQMAAGNTEAFF.

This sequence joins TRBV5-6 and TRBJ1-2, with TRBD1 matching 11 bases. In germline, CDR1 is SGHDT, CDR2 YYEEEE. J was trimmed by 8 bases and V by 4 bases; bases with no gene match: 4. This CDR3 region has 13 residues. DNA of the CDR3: TGTGCCAGCAGCGAGGGACAGGGGGGAGGCTACACCTTC. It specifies CASSEGQGGGYTF.

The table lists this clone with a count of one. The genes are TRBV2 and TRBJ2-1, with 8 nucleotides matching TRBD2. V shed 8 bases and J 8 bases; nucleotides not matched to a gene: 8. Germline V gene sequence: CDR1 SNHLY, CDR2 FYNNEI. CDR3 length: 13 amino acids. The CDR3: CASDRTSSDEQFF. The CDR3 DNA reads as TGTGCCAGCGATCGGACTAGCTCGGATGAGCAGTTCTTC.

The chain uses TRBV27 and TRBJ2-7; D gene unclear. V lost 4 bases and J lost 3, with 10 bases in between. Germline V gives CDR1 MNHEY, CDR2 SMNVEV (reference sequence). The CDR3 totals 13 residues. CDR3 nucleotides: TGTGCCAGCAGTTCAGAGGCCTTCTACGAGCAGTACTTC. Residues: CASSSEAFYEQYF.

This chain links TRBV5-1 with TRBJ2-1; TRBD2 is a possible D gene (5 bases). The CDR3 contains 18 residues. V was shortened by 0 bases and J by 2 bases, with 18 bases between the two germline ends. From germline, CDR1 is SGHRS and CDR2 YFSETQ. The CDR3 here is CASSLGYRENVTYNEQFF. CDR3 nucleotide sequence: TGCGCCAGCAGCTTGGGGTACCGGGAAAACGTTACCTACAATGAGCAGTTCTTC.

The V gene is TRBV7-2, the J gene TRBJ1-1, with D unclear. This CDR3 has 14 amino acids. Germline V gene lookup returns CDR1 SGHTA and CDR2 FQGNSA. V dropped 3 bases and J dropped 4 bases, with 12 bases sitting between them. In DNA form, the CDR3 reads TGTGCCAGCAGCTTTCCGGTCTCGGTCACTGAAGCTTTCTTT. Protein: CASSFPVSVTEAFF.